The source of this T cell receptor (beta chain) is a study of blood T cells in healthy people across ages. This clonotype has a single count. The antigen remains undetermined. Next came a second PCR, run for about 6 to 12 cycles, which used a sample-barcoded 5' primer along with a J-beta primer mix. Each TCR beta cDNA got a 12-nucleotide random molecular identifier. MiXCR was run by TCRdb on the 5' RACE reads, yielding one entry per CDR3 protein. The sample includes just over 800,000 distinct CDR3 sequences, around 68% seen only once; the top ten take approximately 30%. Each sample yielded at least 7 million isolated PBMCs. Study findings and constraints: Both higher diversity and more naive CD4+ cells marked long-lived donors when set against aged donors. It was not possible, with unsorted PBMCs, to conclusively compare naive and antigen-experienced cells.

This CDR3 has 13 amino acids. The V and J ends lost 3 bases and 7 bases, in that order; junction bases with no gene match: 5. The germline V gene has CDR1 DFQATT and CDR2 SNEGSKA (reference sequence). This TCR was sampled from a man aged 25-45 years in good health. Sequenced sample: blood. The J gene is TRBJ2-5, the V gene TRBV20-1, with 10 positions matching TRBD2. The CDR3 sequence: CSARAGTSVTQYF. The CDR3 DNA is TGCAGTGCTAGGGCCGGGACTAGCGTGACCCAGTACTTC.